The 4 T cell receptor beta chains below come from one sample, sequenced in a study of chemoradiotherapy in HPV16-positive cancers. Clones were sequenced by immunoSEQ multiplex PCR, and TCRdb holds only the in-frame ones, with some missing. The table shows 5,100 or so clones, with about three quarters occurring only once. Sample collection was performed from a patient who underwent chemoradiotherapy. The receptors shown here come from a human donor with HPV-associated anogenital cancer.

The V gene is TRBV27, the J gene TRBJ1-1; possibly TRBD1 for D (6 bases). The V gene's germline CDR1 is MNHEY and CDR2 SMNVEV (reference sequence). The CDR3 length is 14 residues. Trimming removed 3 bases at V and 3 bases at J, with 11 bases between. The CDR3: CASSLGGLDTEAFF. In DNA form, the CDR3 reads TGTGCCAGCAGTTTGGGGGGCCTGGACACTGAAGCTTTCTTT.

The rearrangement links TRBV27 to TRBJ2-5; maybe TRBD1 (6 bases). Germline V gene sequence: CDR1 MNHEY, CDR2 SMNVEV (reference sequence). This CDR3 contains 15 residues. Trimming pared 4 bases from V and 3 bases from J, leaving 15 bases between. This CDR3 is CASSSLPGVEETQYF. CDR3 in DNA: TGTGCCAGCAGTTCCCTGCCAGGGGTGGAAGAGACCCAGTACTTC.

This clone was observed once. The rearrangement joins TRBV2 to TRBJ1-2; 9 bases agree with TRBD1. This CDR3 has 14 residues. Germline lookup yields CDR1 SNHLY and CDR2 FYNNEI. The V segment lost 6 bases and the J segment 3 bases; nucleotides outside the gene matches: 5. In nucleotides, the CDR3 is TGTGCCAGCAGGAAACAGGGGGCTGACTATGGCTACACCTTC. It is translated as CASRKQGADYGYTF.

This clone was found a few times. The chain links TRBV11-1 to TRBJ1-1, with a possible D match to TRBD1 (5 bases). Germline lookup yields CDR1 SGHAT and CDR2 FQDESV (reference sequence). The CDR3 sequence is 13 residues long. Trimming removed 2 bases from V and 4 bases from J, with 8 bases in between. The CDR3 DNA reads TGTGCCAGCAGCTTAAGACAGACCACTGAAGCTTTCTTT. This gives the protein CASSLRQTTEAFF.